One and the same sample provided the 15 T cell receptor beta chains below, sequenced in a study of blood T cell repertoires in COVID-19. TCRdb's copy holds only in-frame clones and misses some; the assay was immunoSEQ multiplex PCR. The table lists 200,000 or so clones, over 80% of them singletons. The sequenced sample consisted of peripheral blood. The receptors derive from a human donor in a cohort sampled during active COVID-19.

This rearrangement joins TRBV7-7 to TRBJ1-4; D is unclear. The CDR3 length is 13 residues. CDR1 is SSHAT and CDR2 is FNYEAQ in the germline V gene (reference sequence). V lost 1 base and J 8 bases, leaving 8 bases between the germline ends. The CDR3 region is CASSLEPQEKLFF. In DNA, the CDR3 is TGTGCCAGCAGCTTAGAACCGCAGGAAAAACTGTTTTTT.

This clone was detected only once. The chain combines TRBV12-5 with TRBJ1-3; TRBD1 agrees at 10 bases. CDR3 length: 19 residues. J gave up 4 bases and V 0 bases, and 12 bases lay outside the gene matches. Germline CDR1 reads LGHNT; CDR2 reads FRNRAP. For the CDR3, the DNA is TGTGCTAGTGGTTTGGTACGTATACGACAGGGGGCCCAGGGAAACACCATATATTTT. It specifies CASGLVRIRQGAQGNTIYF.

This sequence joins TRBV7-9 and TRBJ2-1, with D tentatively TRBD2 (5 bases). The germline V gene encodes CDR1 SEHNR and CDR2 FQNEAQ (reference sequence). Trimming removed 0 bases from V and 8 bases from J, with 11 bases in between. There are 14 residues in the CDR3. The DNA of the CDR3 is TGTGCCAGCAGCTTAGCGGGAGTGAGATATGAGCAGTTCTTC. This sequence encodes CASSLAGVRYEQFF. Drawing the rest from reference TRBV7-9 and TRBJ2-1, the complete variable domain is DTGVSQNPRHKITKRGQNVTFRCDPISEHNRLYWYRQTLGQGPEFLTYFQNEAQLEKSRLLSDRFSAERPKGSFSTLEIQRTEQGDSAMYLCASSLAGVRYEQFFGPGTRLTVL.

V usage is TRBV28 and J usage is TRBJ1-1; 7 bases match TRBD1. Germline V lookup: CDR1 MDHEN, CDR2 SYDVKM. J lost 4 bases, V lost 11 bases, and 10 bases had no gene match. The length of the CDR3 is 13 residues. The CDR3 sequence: CAAKGAGGTEAFF. Here the CDR3 DNA reads TGTGCCGCAAAGGGGGCCGGGGGCACTGAAGCTTTCTTT.

The chain has TRBV19 and TRBJ1-1; tentatively, D is TRBD1 (6 bases). Deletions cut 5 bases from V and 7 bases from J, with 14 bases between. The CDR3 loop spans 13 amino acids. Germline V gene lookup returns CDR1 LNHDA and CDR2 SQIVND (reference sequence). The CDR3 spells CASSWGRPIEAFF. CDR3 bases: TGTGCCAGTAGTTGGGGGCGTCCGATTGAAGCTTTCTTT.

The rearrangement links TRBV21-1 to TRBJ2-1; the table's D call of TRBD2 was not tested on the DNA. TRBV21-1 is noted as a pseudogene. The CDR3 has 21 residues. As DNA, the CDR3 is TGTGCCAGTAGTAGGGGGACAGGGGCTAACATAGCGGGAGGGTTCTGCAATGAGCAGTTCTTC. This codes for CASSRGTGANIAGGFCNEQFF.

The chain carries TRBV5-1 and TRBJ2-3; TRBD1 is a possible D gene (7 bases). This CDR3 comprises 16 residues. Germline V CDR1 and CDR2: SGHRS, YFSETQ. The V end was cut by 0 bases, the J end by 2 bases, with 13 bases between. The CDR3 sequence is CASSLGQGGSTDTQYF. CDR3 in DNA: TGCGCCAGCAGCTTGGGGCAGGGGGGCTCCACAGATACGCAGTATTTT.

This clone turned up a few times. Other DNA sequences in this specimen translate into the identical CDR3. The chain uses TRBV28 and TRBJ1-1, with D perhaps matching TRBD1 (5 bases). Trimming left V 2 bases short and J 4 bases short, with 11 bases between. Germline V gives CDR1 MDHEN, CDR2 SYDVKM. The CDR3 has 14 amino acids. CDR3 loop: CASSLIRVGTEAFF. In DNA, the CDR3 is TGTGCCAGCAGTTTAATCAGGGTGGGCACTGAAGCTTTCTTT.

The chain carries TRBV4-2 and TRBJ2-7, with 7 bases matching TRBD2. The germline gives CDR1 LGHNA, CDR2 YNFKEQ. V shed 4 bases, J shed 1 base, and the junction held 4 bases outside the gene matches. This CDR3 region has 14 residues. The CDR3 sequence is CASSPSGESYEQYF. Here the CDR3 DNA reads TGTGCCAGCAGCCCTAGCGGAGAGTCCTACGAGCAGTACTTC.

V gene TRBV6-5 combines with J gene TRBJ2-7; TRBD1 matches at 7 bases. This CDR3 is built from 14 residues. Trimming cost V 4 bases and J 5 bases; bases outside gene matches: 8. Germline CDR1 reads MNHEY; CDR2 reads SVGAGI. In nucleotides, the CDR3 is TGTGCCAGCAGTTCCGGACAGGCTCTAGACGAGCAGTACTTC. Encoded protein: CASSSGQALDEQYF.

The chain links TRBV5-1 to TRBJ1-4; the match to TRBD1 covers 9 bases. With V trimmed by 6 bases and J by 11 bases, 17 bases remained unmatched. From germline, CDR1 is SGHRS and CDR2 YFSETQ. This CDR3 comprises 16 residues. CDR3 coding DNA: TGCGCCAGCACCACCGAACCGGGACAGGGCCAGAGGAAACTGTTTTTT. It codes for CASTTEPGQGQRKLFF. Based on the CDR3 plus reference TRBV5-1 and TRBJ1-4, the full variable domain is KAGVTQTPRYLIKTRGQQVTLSCSPISGHRSVSWYQQTPGQGLQFLFEYFSETQRNKGNFPGRFSGRQFSNSRSEMNVSTLELGDSALYLCASTTEPGQGQRKLFFGSGTQLSVL.

In its sample, this clone was seen a few times. The chain has TRBV10-3 and TRBJ1-1; D is possibly TRBD1 (6 bases). The CDR3 runs to 15 residues. Germline assignment: CDR1 ENHRY and CDR2 SYGVKD. Trimming pared 6 bases from V and 4 bases from J, leaving 18 bases between. The CDR3 bases are TGTGCCATCAGCCCCACGCAGGGGCAAGGCACTGAAGCTTTCTTT. This gives the protein CAISPTQGQGTEAFF.

The chain recombines TRBV18 with TRBJ1-1, with no clear D. The V and J ends lost 1 base and 3 bases respectively, with 6 bases between them. Looked up from germline, CDR1 is KGHSH and CDR2 is LQKENI. The CDR3 loop spans 13 amino acids. The CDR3 DNA is TGTGCCAGCTCACCACACGCAGACACTGAAGCTTTCTTT. It specifies CASSPHADTEAFF.

The chain joins TRBV20-1 to TRBJ1-1, with D hard to call. The CDR3 sequence is 11 residues long. Trimming shortened V by 4 bases and J by 1 base, and 4 bases separated the two germline ends. Germline lookup yields CDR1 DFQATT and CDR2 SNEGSKA (reference sequence). The CDR3 region is CSANRNTEAFF. CDR3 sequence (DNA): TGCAGTGCTAACAGGAACACTGAAGCTTTCTTT.

This sequence joins TRBV3-1 (or the pseudogene TRBV3-2) and TRBJ2-2; tentative D call: TRBD1 (6 bases). Trimming stripped 5 bases from V and 6 bases from J, with 19 bases between. The germline gives CDR1 LGHDT, CDR2 YNNKEL (reference sequence). The CDR3 length is 16 residues. The CDR3: CASSSKGTLQAGELFF. CDR3 nucleotides: TGTGCCAGCAGCTCCAAAGGGACACTTCAAGCCGGGGAGCTGTTTTTT.